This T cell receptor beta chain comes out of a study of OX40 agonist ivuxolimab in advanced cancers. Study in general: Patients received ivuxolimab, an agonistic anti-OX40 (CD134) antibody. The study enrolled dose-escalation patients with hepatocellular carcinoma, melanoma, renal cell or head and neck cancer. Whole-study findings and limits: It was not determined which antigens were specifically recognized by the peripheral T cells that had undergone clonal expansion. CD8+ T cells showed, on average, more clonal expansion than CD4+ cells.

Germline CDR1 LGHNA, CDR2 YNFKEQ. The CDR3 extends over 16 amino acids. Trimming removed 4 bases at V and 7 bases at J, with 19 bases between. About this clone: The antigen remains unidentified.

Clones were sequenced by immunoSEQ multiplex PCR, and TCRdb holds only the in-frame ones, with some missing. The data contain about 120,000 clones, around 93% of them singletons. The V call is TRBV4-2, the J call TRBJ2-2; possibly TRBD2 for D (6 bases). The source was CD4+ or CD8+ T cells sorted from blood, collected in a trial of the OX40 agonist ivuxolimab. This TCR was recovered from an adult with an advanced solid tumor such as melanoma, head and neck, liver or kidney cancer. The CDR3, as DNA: TGTGCCAGCAGCCTAGACCGGGGGTCTAGAGGCGGGGAGCTGTTTTTT. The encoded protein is CASSLDRGSRGGELFF.